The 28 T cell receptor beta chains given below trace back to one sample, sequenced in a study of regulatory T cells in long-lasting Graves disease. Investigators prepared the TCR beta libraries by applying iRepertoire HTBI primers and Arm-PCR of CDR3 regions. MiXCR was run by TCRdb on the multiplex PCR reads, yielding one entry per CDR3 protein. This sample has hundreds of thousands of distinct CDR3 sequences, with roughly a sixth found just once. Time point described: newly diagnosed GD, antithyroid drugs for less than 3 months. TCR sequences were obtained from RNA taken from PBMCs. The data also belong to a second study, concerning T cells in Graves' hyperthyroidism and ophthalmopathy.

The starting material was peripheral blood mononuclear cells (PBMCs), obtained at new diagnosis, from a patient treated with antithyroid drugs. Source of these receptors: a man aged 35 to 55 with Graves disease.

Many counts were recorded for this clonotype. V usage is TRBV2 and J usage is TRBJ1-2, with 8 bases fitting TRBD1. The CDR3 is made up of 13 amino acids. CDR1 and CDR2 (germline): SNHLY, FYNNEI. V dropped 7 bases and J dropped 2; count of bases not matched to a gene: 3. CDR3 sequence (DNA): TGTGCCAGCACCAGGGGGCGCAACTATGGCTACACCTTC. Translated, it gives CASTRGRNYGYTF.

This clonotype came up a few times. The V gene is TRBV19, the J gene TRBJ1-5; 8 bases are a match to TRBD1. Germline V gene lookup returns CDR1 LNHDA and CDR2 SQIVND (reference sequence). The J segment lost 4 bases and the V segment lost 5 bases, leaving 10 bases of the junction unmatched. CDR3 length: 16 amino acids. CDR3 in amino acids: CASSATGGVGNQPQHF. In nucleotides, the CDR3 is TGTGCCAGTAGTGCCACAGGGGGAGTAGGGAATCAGCCCCAGCATTTT.

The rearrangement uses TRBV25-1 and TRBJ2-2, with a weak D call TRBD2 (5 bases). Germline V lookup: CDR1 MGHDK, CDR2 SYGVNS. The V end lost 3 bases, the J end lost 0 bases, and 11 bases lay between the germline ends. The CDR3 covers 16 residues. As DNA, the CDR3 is TGTGCCAGCAGTGAGTTACCGGGGTCGAACACCGGGGAGCTGTTTTTT. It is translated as CASSELPGSNTGELFF.

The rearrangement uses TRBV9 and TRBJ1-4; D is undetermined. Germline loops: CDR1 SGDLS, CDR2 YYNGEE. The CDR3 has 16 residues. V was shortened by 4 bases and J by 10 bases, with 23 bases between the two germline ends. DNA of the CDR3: TGTGCCAGCAGCACCCGACGGACGGTCCTTATCGGAAAACTGTTTTTT. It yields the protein CASSTRRTVLIGKLFF.

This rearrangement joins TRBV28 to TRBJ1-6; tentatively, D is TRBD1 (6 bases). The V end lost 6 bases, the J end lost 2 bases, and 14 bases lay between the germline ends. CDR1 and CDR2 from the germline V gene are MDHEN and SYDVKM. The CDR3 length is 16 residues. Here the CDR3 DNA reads TGTGCCAGCAGGGGGGGGGGGGGCACCTATAATTCACCCCTCCACTTT. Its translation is CASRGGGGTYNSPLHF.

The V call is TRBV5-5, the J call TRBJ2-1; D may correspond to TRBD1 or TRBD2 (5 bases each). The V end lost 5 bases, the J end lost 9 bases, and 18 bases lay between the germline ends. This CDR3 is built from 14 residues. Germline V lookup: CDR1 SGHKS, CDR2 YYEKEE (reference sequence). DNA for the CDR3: TGTGCCAGCAGATGGGACCCTAAGACGGGTGAGCAGTTCTTC. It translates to CASRWDPKTGEQFF.

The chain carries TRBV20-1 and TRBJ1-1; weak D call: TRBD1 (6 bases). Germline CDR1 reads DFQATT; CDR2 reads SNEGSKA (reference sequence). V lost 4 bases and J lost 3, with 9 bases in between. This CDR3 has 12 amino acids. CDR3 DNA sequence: TGCAGTGCTAATAAGGGGGACACTGAAGCTTTCTTT. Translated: CSANKGDTEAFF.

The CDR3, as DNA: TGTGCCAGTAGTCGCCGGGCAGGACTCGACGAGCAGTACTTC. Translating it yields CASSRRAGLDEQYF. The chain links TRBV19 to TRBJ2-7; D possibly corresponds to TRBD2 (5 bases). CDR1 and CDR2 from the germline V gene are LNHDA and SQIVND (reference sequence). The CDR3 runs to 14 residues. Trimming shortened V by 5 bases and J by 5 bases, and 16 bases separated the two germline ends.

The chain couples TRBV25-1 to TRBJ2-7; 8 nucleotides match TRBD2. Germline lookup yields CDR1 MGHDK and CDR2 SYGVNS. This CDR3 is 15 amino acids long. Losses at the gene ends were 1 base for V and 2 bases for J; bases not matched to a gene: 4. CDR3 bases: TGTGCCAGCAGTGAATCTGTTAGCGGGGCCTACGAGCAGTACTTC. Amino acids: CASSESVSGAYEQYF.

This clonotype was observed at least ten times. The CDR3 sequence is CATSTGWGEQYF. CDR3 nucleotides: TGTGCCACCTCGACTGGATGGGGCGAGCAGTACTTC. V and J are TRBV6-1 and TRBJ2-7; D is unclear. This CDR3 has 12 residues. Trimming took off 10 bases at V and 6 bases at J, with 16 bases between the two ends. The germline V gene encodes CDR1 MNHNS and CDR2 SASEGT.

The CDR3 DNA reads as TGTGCCAGCTCACCACGGACTAGCGGGGGGTTCAATGAGCAGTTCTTC. Translating it yields CASSPRTSGGFNEQFF. The chain joins TRBV18 to TRBJ2-1; 14 bases fit TRBD2. The V segment lost 1 base and the J segment 6 bases; nucleotides outside the gene matches: 2. This CDR3 is 16 amino acids long. Germline CDR1 KGHSH, CDR2 LQKENI.

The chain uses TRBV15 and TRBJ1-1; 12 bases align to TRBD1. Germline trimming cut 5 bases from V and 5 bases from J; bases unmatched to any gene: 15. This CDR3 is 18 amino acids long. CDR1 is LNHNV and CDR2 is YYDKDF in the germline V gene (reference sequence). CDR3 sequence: CATSSRGGTGGGGTEAFF. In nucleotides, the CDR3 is TGTGCCACCAGCTCGCGAGGGGGGACAGGGGGCGGAGGGACTGAAGCTTTCTTT.

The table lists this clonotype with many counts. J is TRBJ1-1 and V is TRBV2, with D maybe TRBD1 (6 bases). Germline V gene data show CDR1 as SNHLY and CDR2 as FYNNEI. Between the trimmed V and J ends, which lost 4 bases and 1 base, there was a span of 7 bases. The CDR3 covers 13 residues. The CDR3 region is CASSVGQNTEAFF. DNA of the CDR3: TGTGCCAGCAGTGTGGGACAGAACACTGAAGCTTTCTTT.

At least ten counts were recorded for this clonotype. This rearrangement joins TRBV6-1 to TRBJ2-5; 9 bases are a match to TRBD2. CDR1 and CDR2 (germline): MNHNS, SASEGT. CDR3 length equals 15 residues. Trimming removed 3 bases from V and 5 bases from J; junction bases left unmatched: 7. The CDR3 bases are TGTGCCAGCAGTGAGATATTAGCGGGGGTTGAGACCCAGTACTTC. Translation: CASSEILAGVETQYF.

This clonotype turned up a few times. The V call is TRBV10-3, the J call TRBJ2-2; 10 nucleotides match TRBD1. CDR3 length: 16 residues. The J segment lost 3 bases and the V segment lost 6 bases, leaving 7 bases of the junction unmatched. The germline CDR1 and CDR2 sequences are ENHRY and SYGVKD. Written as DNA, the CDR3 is TGTGCCATCAGGGTGGGACAGGGGTCACACACCGGGGAGCTGTTTTTT. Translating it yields CAIRVGQGSHTGELFF.

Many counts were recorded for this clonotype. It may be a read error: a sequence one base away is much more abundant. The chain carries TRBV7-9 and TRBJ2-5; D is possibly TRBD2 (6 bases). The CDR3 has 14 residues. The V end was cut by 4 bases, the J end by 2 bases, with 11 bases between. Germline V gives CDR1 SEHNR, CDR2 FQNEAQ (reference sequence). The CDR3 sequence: CASSSVRGQETQYF. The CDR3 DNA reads TGTGCCAGCAGCTCAGTCCGGGGGCAAGAGACCCAGTACTTC.

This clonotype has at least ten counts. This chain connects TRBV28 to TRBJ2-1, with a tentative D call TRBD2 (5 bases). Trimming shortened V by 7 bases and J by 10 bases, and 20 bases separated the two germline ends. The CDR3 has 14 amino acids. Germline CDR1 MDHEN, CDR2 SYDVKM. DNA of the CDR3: TGTGCCAGCACCCCCGGAGGTGCCTCCAGGGAGCAGTTCTTC. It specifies CASTPGGASREQFF.

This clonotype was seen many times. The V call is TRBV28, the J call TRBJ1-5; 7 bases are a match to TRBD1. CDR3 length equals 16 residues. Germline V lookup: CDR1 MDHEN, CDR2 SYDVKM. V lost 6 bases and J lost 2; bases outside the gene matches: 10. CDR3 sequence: CASSRDSFFRNQPQHF. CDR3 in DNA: TGTGCCAGCAGCCGGGACAGCTTTTTTCGCAATCAGCCCCAGCATTTT.

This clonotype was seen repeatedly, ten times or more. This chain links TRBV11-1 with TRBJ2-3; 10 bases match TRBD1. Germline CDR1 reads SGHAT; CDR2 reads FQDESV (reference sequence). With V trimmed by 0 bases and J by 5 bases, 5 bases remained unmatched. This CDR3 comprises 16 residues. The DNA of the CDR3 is TGTGCCAGCAGCTTAGCCGGGACAGGGGTGGGAGATACGCAGTATTTT. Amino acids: CASSLAGTGVGDTQYF.

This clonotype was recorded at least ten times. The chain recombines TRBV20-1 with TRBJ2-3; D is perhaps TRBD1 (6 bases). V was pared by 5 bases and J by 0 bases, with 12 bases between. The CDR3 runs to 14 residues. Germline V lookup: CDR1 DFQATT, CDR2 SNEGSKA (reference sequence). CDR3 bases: TGCAGTGCTGAAAGACAGGAAAGCACAGATACGCAGTATTTT. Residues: CSAERQESTDTQYF.

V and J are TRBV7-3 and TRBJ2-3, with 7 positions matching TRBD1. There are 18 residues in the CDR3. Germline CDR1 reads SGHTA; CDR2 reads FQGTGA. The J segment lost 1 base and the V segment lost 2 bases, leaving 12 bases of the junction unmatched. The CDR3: CASSLYPTGEHGTDTQYF. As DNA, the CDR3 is TGTGCCAGCAGCTTATATCCCACAGGGGAGCACGGCACAGATACGCAGTATTTT.

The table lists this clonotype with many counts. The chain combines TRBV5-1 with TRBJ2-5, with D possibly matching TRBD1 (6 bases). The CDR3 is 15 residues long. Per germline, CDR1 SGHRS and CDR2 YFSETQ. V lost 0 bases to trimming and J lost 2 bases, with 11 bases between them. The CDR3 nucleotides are TGCGCCAGCAGCTTGGCCGGGACATCACAAGAGACCCAGTACTTC. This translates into CASSLAGTSQETQYF. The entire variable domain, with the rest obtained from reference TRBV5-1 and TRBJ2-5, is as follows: KAGVTQTPRYLIKTRGQQVTLSCSPISGHRSVSWYQQTPGQGLQFLFEYFSETQRNKGNFPGRFSGRQFSNSRSEMNVSTLELGDSALYLCASSLAGTSQETQYFGPGTRLLVL.

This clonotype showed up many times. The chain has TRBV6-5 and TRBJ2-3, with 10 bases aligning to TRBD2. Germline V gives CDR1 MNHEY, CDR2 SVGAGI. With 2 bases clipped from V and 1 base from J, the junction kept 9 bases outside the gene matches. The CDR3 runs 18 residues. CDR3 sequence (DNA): TGTGCCAGCAGTTACCCGGCTAGCGGGGGTGGAGGCACAGATACGCAGTATTTT. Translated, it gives CASSYPASGGGGTDTQYF.

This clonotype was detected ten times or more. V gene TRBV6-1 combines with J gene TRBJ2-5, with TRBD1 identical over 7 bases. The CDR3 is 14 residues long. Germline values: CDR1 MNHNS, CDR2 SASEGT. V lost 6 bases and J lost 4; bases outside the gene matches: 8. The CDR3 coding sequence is TGTGCCAGCAGAAAAACCTCAGGGGGAGAGACCCAGTACTTC. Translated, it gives CASRKTSGGETQYF.

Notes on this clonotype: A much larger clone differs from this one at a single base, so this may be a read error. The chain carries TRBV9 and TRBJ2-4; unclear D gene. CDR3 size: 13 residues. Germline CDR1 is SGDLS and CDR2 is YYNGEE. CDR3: CASSVAVEDIRYF. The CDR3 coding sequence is TGTGCCAGCAGCGTAGCGGTCGAAGACATTCGGTACTTC.

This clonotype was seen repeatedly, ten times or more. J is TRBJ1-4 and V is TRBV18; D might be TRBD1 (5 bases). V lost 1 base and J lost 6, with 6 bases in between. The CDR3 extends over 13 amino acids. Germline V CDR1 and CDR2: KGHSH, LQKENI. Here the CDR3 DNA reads TGTGCCAGCTCACCACAGGGACATGAAAAACTGTTTTTT. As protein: CASSPQGHEKLFF.

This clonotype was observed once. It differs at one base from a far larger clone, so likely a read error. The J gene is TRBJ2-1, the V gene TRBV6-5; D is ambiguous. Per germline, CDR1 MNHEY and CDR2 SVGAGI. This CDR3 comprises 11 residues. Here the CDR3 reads CASSYYNGQFF. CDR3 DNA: TGTGCCAGCAGTTACTACAATGGGCAGTTCTTC.

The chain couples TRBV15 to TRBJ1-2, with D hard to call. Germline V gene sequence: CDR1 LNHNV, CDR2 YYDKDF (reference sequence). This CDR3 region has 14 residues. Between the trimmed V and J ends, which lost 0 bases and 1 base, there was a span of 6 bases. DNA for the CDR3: TGTGCCACCAGCAGAGATCACAGTAACTATGGCTACACCTTC. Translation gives CATSRDHSNYGYTF.